This T cell receptor (beta chain) was sequenced during a study of metastatic and nonmetastatic thyroid tumors. In the study overall: Comparison of repertoires was carried out across blood and tumor or nodule tissue from malignant and benign thyroid patients.

The CDR3 totals 16 residues. Unmatched junction bases numbered 4, after V lost 2 bases and J lost 1 base. Germline V gene lookup returns CDR1 MNHNY and CDR2 SVGAGI (reference sequence). This clone was seen at least ten times. Each patient went into thyroid surgery without having received any treatment. TCRdb re-called clones via MiXCR from the PCR reads. The profile shows roughly 70,000 clones, roughly 18% of them singletons. The material sequenced was blood. This clonotype originated in a female donor with papillary thyroid cancer or a benign thyroid nodule (not recorded which). Some clones in this sample may be carry-over from other donors' samples. The V call is TRBV6-6, the J call TRBJ2-7, with 11 bases aligning to TRBD2. Written as DNA, the CDR3 is TGTGCCAGCAGTTACGTGCGACTAGCGGGATCCTACGAGCAGTACTTC. Residues: CASSYVRLAGSYEQYF.